This entry describes one T cell receptor (beta chain). Germline V lookup: CDR1 SGHRS, CDR2 YFSETQ. Trimming cost V 0 bases and J 6 bases, with 9 bases left between them. The length of the CDR3 is 13 residues. This specimen comes from a study of blood T cell repertoires in COVID-19. Background on the study: T cells, B-cell-depleted T cells, or PBMCs provided the cDNA or gDNA that served as material.

In the authors' methods: It was from reference gene primer amplification that nucleated cell counts were estimated. The table came from immunoSEQ multiplex PCR; TCRdb's copy has only in-frame clones and leaves some out. The V and J calls and the clone size are those of that table, but D and trimming were determined from the DNA. This repertoire shows tens of thousands of clones, around 82% found once; its top ten account for around 12%. This sequence was found in a human donor in a cohort sampled during active COVID-19. The sample was peripheral blood. The V gene is TRBV5-1, the J gene TRBJ1-1; D gene ambiguous. Here the CDR3 DNA reads TGCGCCAGCAGCTTGGCTTCTGCGCCTGAAGCTTTCTTT. This codes for CASSLASAPEAFF.